This T cell receptor beta chain derives from a study of blood T cell repertoires in COVID-19. Germline CDR1 and CDR2: LGHDT and YNNKEL (reference sequence). The trim removed 4 bases at V and 2 bases at J, leaving 1 base unmatched. CDR3 length: 14 amino acids. Using immunoSEQ multiplex PCR, the repertoire was profiled, and TCRdb retains in-frame clones only, with some absent. The table lists some 100,000 clones, 88% of them singletons. This clone was counted between two and nine times. Material for sequencing was peripheral blood. This clonotype was obtained from a man between 45 and 60 years old with COVID-19, enrolled during active disease. The chain joins TRBV3-1 (or the pseudogene TRBV3-2) to TRBJ2-1, with TRBD2 matching over 8 bases. This chain's CDR3 is CASSRGGPYNEQFF. CDR3 in DNA: TGTGCCAGCAGCCGCGGGGGGCCCTACAATGAGCAGTTCTTC.